This T cell receptor beta chain was observed in a study of early T cells in non-severe SARS-CoV-2 infection. Study-wide results and limits: VDJdb-based annotation leaned toward anti-spike CD8 responses and missed private and CD4 specificities.

The TCR library protocol attached unique molecular identifiers to the individual cDNA molecules. TCRdb re-derived calls from the 5' RACE reads in MiXCR, one entry per CDR3 protein. The profile covers 57,000 or so distinct CDR3 sequences, with around 12% appearing a single time and approximately 1.1% taken by the ten largest. The V end was cut by 3 bases, the J end by 5 bases, with 12 bases between. Germline loops: CDR1 KGHSH, CDR2 LQKENI. CDR3 length equals 14 residues. This clonotype occurred many times. The antigen remains unidentified. The material sequenced was whole blood, taken at baseline. This clonotype was sampled from an adult who was a healthcare worker with PCR-confirmed SARS-CoV-2 infection or an uninfected control (not recorded which). The donor label of this sample is uncertain. V is TRBV18 and J is TRBJ2-3; tentatively, D is TRBD1 (6 bases). The CDR3 spells CASSPTTGLDTQYF. DNA of the CDR3: TGTGCCAGCTCACCGACAACAGGGTTAGATACGCAGTATTTT.